The clone carrying this TCR beta chain has a handful of counts. The CDR3 runs 18 residues. After removal of 6 bases from V and 4 bases from J, the junction contained 8 bases not matched to a gene. Germline values: CDR1 MNHEY, CDR2 SMNVEV (reference sequence). TCRdb reprocessed the RT-PCR reads with MiXCR, giving one entry per CDR3 protein. The sample yields about 680,000 distinct CDR3 sequences, 14% seen once. This clonotype was obtained from a female donor in good health, serving as a healthy control. Sequenced material: memory CD4+ T cells from blood. The chain links TRBV27 to TRBJ2-6, with TRBD2 identical over 14 bases. CDR3 in DNA: TGTGCCAGCAGCGCCGGGACTAGCGGGAGTGCAGGGGCCAACGTCCTGACTTTC. Its translation is CASSAGTSGSAGANVLTF.